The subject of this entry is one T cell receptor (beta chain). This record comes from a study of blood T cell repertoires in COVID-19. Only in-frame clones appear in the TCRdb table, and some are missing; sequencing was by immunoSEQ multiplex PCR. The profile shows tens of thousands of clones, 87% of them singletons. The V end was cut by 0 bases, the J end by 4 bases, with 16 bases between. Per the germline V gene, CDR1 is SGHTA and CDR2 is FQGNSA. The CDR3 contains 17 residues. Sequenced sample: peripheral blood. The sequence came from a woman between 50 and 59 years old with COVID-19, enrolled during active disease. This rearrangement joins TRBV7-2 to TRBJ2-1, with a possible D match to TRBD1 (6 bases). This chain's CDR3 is CASSLAATGALYNEQFF. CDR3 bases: TGTGCCAGCAGCTTAGCAGCGACAGGCGCCTTATACAATGAGCAGTTCTTC.